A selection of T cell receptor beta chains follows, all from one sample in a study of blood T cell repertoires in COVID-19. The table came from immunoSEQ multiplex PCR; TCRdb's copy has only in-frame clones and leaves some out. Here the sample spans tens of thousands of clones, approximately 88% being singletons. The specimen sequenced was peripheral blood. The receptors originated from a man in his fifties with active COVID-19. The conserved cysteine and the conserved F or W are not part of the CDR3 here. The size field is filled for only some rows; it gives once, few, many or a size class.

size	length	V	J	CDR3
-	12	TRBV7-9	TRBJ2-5	ASSFRPGAETQY
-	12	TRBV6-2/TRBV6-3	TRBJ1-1	ASSREWVGTEAF
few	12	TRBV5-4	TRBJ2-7	ASSLYRGGNEQY
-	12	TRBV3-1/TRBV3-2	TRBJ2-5	ASSPYRGLETQY
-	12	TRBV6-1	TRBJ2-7	ASSELGVLYEQY
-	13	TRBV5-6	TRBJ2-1	ASSQLAGPAYEQF
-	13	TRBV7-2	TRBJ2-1	ASSPAPDRYNEQF
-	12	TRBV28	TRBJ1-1	ASSLLGGWTEAF
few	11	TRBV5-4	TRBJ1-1	ASSSYRNVGAF
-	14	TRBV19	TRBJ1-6	ASSIGTGTLNSPLH
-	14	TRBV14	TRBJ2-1	ASSQRRDRTYNEQF
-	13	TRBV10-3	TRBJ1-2	AISAPGQTNYGYT
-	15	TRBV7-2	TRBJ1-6	ASRPRAGGIYNSPLH
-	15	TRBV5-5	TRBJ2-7	ASSRSTGDTGLYEQY
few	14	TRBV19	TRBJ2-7	ASSMGLAGTSYEQY
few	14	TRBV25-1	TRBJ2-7	ASSTKARDRVYEQY
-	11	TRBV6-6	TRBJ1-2	ASSTRQGGGYT
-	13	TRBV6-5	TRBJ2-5	ASSPISSLQETQY
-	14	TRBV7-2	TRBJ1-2	ASSLAGGHLNYGYT